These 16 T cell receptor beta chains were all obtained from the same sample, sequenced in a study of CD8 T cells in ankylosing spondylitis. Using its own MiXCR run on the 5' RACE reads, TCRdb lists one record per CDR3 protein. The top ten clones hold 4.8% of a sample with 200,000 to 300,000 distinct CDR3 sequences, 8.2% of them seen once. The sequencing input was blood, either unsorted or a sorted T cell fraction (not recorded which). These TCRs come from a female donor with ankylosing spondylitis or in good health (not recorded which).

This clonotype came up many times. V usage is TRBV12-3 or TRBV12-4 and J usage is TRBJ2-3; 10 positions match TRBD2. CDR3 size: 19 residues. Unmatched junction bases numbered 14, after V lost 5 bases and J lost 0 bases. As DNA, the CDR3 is TGTGCCAGCAGTCGAGGAGCTAGCGGGAGAATGACTAGCACAGATACGCAGTATTTT. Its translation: CASSRGASGRMTSTDTQYF.

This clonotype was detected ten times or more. The CDR3 here is CASSRERGDTQYF. The CDR3 DNA reads as TGTGCCAGCAGCCGGGAGAGGGGGGATACGCAGTATTTT. The rearrangement joins TRBV7-3 to TRBJ2-3; the D gene could be TRBD1 or TRBD2 (6 bases each). The CDR3 spans 13 residues. Germline lookup yields CDR1 SGHTA and CDR2 FQGTGA. The ends were cut back, 5 bases at V and 6 bases at J, with 12 bases in the middle.

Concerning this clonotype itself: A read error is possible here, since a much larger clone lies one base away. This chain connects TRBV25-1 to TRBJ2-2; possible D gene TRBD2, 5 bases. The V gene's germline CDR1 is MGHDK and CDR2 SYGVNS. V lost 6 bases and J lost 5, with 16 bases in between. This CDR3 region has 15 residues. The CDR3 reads CASRVGALGTGELFF. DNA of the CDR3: TGTGCCAGCAGAGTGGGAGCCCTGGGAACCGGGGAGCTGTTTTTT. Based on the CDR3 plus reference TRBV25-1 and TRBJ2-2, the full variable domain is EADIYQTPRYLVIGTGKKITLECSQTMGHDKMYWYQQDPGMELHLIHYSYGVNSTEKGDLSSESTVSRIRTEHFPLTLESARPSHTSQYLCASRVGALGTGELFFGEGSRLTVL.

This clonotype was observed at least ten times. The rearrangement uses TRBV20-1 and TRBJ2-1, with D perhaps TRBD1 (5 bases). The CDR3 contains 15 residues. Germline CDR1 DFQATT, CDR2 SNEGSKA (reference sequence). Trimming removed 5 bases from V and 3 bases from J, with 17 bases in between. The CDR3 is CSASRTPDYYNEQFF. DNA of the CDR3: TGCAGTGCTTCCCGGACACCGGATTACTACAATGAGCAGTTCTTC.

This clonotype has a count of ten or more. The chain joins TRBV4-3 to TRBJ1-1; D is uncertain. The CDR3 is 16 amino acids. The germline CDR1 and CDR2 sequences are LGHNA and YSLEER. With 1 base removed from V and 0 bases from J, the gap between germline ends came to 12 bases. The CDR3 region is CASSQAQQNMNTEAFF. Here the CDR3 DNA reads TGCGCCAGCAGCCAAGCCCAACAGAACATGAACACTGAAGCTTTCTTT.

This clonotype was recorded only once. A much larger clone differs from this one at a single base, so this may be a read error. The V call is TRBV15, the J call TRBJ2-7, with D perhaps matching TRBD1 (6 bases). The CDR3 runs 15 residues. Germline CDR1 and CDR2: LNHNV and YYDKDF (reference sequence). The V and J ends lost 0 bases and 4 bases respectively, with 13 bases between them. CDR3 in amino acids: CATSRERDIRYEQYF. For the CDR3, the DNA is TGTGCCACCAGCAGAGAGAGGGACATACGATACGAGCAGTACTTC.

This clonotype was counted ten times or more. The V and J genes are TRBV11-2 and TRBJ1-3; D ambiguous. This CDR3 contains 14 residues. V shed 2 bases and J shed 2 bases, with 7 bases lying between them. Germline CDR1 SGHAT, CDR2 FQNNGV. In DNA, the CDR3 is TGTGCCAGCAGCTTATCGAGGACTGGAAACACCATATATTTT. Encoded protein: CASSLSRTGNTIYF.

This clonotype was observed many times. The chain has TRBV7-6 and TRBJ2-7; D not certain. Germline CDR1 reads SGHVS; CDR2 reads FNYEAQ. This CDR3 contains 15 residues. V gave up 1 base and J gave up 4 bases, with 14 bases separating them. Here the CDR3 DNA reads TGTGCCAGCAGCTTAGGGCCCGGTCAGGCTTACGAGCAGTACTTC. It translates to CASSLGPGQAYEQYF.

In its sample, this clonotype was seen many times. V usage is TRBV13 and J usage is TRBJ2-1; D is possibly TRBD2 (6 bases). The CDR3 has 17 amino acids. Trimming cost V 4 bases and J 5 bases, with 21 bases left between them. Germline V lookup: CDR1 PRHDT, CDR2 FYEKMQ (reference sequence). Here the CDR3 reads CASSSLDGRGWNNEQFF. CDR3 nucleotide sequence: TGTGCCAGCAGCTCACTAGATGGGCGGGGTTGGAACAATGAGCAGTTCTTC.

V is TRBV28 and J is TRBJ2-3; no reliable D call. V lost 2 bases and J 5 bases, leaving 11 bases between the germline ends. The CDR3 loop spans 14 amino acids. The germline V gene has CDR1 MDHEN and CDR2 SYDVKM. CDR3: CASSLGVFVDTQYF. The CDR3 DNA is TGTGCCAGCAGTTTAGGGGTATTCGTAGATACGCAGTATTTT.

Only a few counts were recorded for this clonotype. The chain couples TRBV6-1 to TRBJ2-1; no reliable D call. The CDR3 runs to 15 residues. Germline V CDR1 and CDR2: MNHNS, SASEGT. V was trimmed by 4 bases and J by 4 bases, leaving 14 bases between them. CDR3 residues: CASSGPKTRYNEQFF. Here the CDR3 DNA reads TGTGCCAGCAGTGGACCCAAGACACGGTACAATGAGCAGTTCTTC.

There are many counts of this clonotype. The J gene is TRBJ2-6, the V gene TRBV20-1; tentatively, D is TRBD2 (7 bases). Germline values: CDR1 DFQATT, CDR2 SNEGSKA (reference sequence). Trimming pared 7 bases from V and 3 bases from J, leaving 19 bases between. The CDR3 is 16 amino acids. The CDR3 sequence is CSGSLGGLSGANVLTF. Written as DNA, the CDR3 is TGCAGTGGTTCCCTGGGGGGGCTGAGTGGGGCCAACGTCCTGACTTTC.

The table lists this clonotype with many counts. CDR3 in DNA: TGCAGTGCTAGAGACAGGGGGCTCAGGGAAGCTTTCTTT. Translated, it gives CSARDRGLREAFF. The J gene is TRBJ1-1, the V gene TRBV20-1; 8 nucleotides line up with TRBD1. The J segment lost 8 bases and the V segment lost 0 bases, leaving 5 bases of the junction unmatched. The germline CDR1 and CDR2 sequences are DFQATT and SNEGSKA (reference sequence). The CDR3 covers 13 residues.

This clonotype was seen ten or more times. The CDR3 protein is CASSYGLAITATGELFF. The CDR3 DNA follows: TGTGCCAGCAGTTATGGGCTAGCGATTACCGCTACCGGGGAGCTGTTTTTT. This sequence joins TRBV6-5 and TRBJ2-2, with a weak D call TRBD2 (6 bases). Per the germline V gene, CDR1 is MNHEY and CDR2 is SVGAGI. This CDR3 spans 17 amino acids. The germline V and J ends were trimmed by 3 bases and 5 bases, with 19 bases remaining between them.

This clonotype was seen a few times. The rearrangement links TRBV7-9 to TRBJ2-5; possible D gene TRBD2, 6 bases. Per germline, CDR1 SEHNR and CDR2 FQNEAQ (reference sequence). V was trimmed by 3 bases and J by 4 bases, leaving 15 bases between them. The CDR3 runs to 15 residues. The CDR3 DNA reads TGTGCCAGCAGCTTGGGGGGACTGGGGCGAGAGACCCAGTACTTC. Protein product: CASSLGGLGRETQYF.

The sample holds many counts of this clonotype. The CDR3 sequence is CAITDVSSTGELFF. In DNA form, the CDR3 reads TGTGCCATCACCGACGTCTCTTCGACCGGGGAGCTGTTTTTT. This rearrangement joins TRBV10-3 to TRBJ2-2; D not resolved. This CDR3 has 14 residues. V lost 7 bases, J lost 5 bases, and 14 bases lay in between. CDR1 and CDR2 (germline): ENHRY, SYGVKD.